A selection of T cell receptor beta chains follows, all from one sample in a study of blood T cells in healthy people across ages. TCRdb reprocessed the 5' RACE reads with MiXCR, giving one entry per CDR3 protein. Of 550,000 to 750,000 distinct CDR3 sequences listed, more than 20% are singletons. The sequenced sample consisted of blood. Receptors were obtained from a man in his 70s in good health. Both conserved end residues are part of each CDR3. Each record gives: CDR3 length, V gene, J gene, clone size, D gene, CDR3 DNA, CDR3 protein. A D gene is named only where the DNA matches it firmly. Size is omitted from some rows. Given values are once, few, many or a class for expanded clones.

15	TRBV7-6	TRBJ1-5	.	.	TGTGCCAGCAGCTTAGACGGCCGCGGCAATCAGCCCCAGCATTTT	CASSLDGRGNQPQHF
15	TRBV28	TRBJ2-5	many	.	TGTGCCAGCAGTTTATCAAGAACACTCCCCGGGACCCAGTACTTC	CASSLSRTLPGTQYF
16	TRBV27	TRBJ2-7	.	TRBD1	TGTGCCAGCAGTCCAGACAGGGGGTTGGTTCTATACGAGCAGTACTTC	CASSPDRGLVLYEQYF
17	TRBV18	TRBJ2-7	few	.	TGTGCCAGCTCACCCCAACTCCGGCTCCGGGCTGGCTACGAGCAGTACTTC	CASSPQLRLRAGYEQYF
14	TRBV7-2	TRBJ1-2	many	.	TGTGCCAGCAGCTTAGGCCAACAGGGATCTGGCTACACCTTC	CASSLGQQGSGYTF
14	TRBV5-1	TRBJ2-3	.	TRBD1	TGCGCCAGCAGCTTGGGACAGGGGACAGATGCGCAGTATTTT	CASSLGQGTDAQYF
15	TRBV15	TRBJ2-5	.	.	TGTGCCACCAGCAGAGATCCGGGGGTCCGCGAGACCCAGTACTTC	CATSRDPGVRETQYF
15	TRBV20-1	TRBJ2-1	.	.	TGCAGTGCTATACTAAGTTCCCTTGATTACAATGAGCAGTTCTTC	CSAILSSLDYNEQFF
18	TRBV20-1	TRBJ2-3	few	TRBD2	TGCAGTGCGAGCTCGCCCCAGCCGATAGCGGGAGGTCCAGATACGCAGTATTTT	CSASSPQPIAGGPDTQYF
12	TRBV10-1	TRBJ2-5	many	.	TGCGCCAGTCAGCGGACAAAAGAGACCCAGTACTTC	CASQRTKETQYF
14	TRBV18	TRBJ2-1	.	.	TGTGCCAGCTCACGCATTAGCGATAACAATGAGCAGTTCTTC	CASSRISDNNEQFF
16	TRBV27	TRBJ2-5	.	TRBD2	TGTGCCAGCAGTCTCTTTTCTAGCGGGATTCTAAAGACCCAGTACTTC	CASSLFSSGILKTQYF
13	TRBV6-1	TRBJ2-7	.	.	TGTGCCAGCAGTGAACAGCGCTCCTACGAGCAGTACTTC	CASSEQRSYEQYF
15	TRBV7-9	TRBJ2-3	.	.	TGTGCCAGCAACTCAGGGAGCGATCGCACAGATACGCAGTATTTT	CASNSGSDRTDTQYF
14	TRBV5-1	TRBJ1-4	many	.	TGCGCCAGCAGCTCCAGGGAGGGTAATGAAAAACTGTTTTTT	CASSSREGNEKLFF